The 14 T cell receptor beta chains below were found in one sample sequenced in a study of cytomegalovirus exposure and HLA in healthy donors. Primers: 60 Vbeta forward and 13 Jbeta reverse. TCRdb's table, derived via immunoSEQ multiplex PCR, lists solely in-frame clones and lacks some. The data show about 67,000 clones, with about three quarters seen just once and 9.7% held by the top ten. The material sequenced was PBMCs. The receptors were sampled from a man aged 40-55 years in good health and CMV-seronegative.

This chain joins TRBV5-6 and TRBJ2-5, with TRBD2 matching 10 bases. This CDR3 has 14 residues. Germline V gene sequence: CDR1 SGHDT, CDR2 YYEEEE. The trim removed 4 bases at V and 6 bases at J, leaving 6 bases unmatched. CDR3 residues: CASSPSGGRKTQYF. The CDR3 DNA reads as TGTGCCAGCAGCCCTAGCGGGGGAAGAAAGACCCAGTACTTC.

The chain carries TRBV6-5 and TRBJ2-3, with 10 bases matching TRBD1. This CDR3 is 15 amino acids long. CDR1 MNHEY and CDR2 SVGAGI come from the germline V gene. V trimming: 7 bases; J trimming: 4 bases; junction bases outside the gene matches: 8. The CDR3 is CASKRQGAGADTQYF. CDR3 bases: TGTGCCAGCAAAAGACAGGGGGCAGGGGCAGATACGCAGTATTTT.

The chain recombines TRBV5-5 with TRBJ1-2; D not resolved. Germline V gene lookup returns CDR1 SGHKS and CDR2 YYEKEE (reference sequence). The CDR3 is made up of 14 amino acids. The germline V and J ends were trimmed by 3 bases and 3 bases, with 12 bases remaining between them. The CDR3 bases are TGTGCCAGCAGCTCCCCCACCTATGACTATGGCTACACCTTC. Amino acids: CASSSPTYDYGYTF. Filled out from reference TRBV5-5 and TRBJ1-2, the complete variable domain reads DAGVTQSPTHLIKTRGQQVTLRCSPISGHKSVSWYQQVLGQGPQFIFQYYEKEERGRGNFPDRFSARQFPNYSSELNVNALLLGDSALYLCASSSPTYDYGYTFGSGTRLTVV.

Remarks on this clone: The sample has other DNA sequences that encode this CDR3 too. CDR3 in DNA: TGTGCCATCAGCCGGGGACTAGCGGGGTCCTACGAGCAGTACTTC. Translation gives CAISRGLAGSYEQYF. The chain combines TRBV10-3 with TRBJ2-7, with 13 nucleotides matching TRBD2. J gave up 1 base and V 6 bases, and 3 bases lay outside the gene matches. From germline, CDR1 is ENHRY and CDR2 SYGVKD. The CDR3 is 15 amino acids.

This clone is a singleton in its sample. The CDR3 is CASSLFSGVNSYEQYF. CDR3 DNA: TGTGCCAGCAGCTTATTTTCAGGGGTTAACTCCTACGAGCAGTACTTC. The rearrangement joins TRBV7-2 to TRBJ2-7; possible D gene TRBD1, 6 bases. This CDR3 spans 16 amino acids. The germline V gene encodes CDR1 SGHTA and CDR2 FQGNSA. V shed 2 bases and J shed 0 bases, with 14 bases lying between them.

This clone has just a few counts. V gene TRBV10-3 combines with J gene TRBJ1-1; D gene uncertain. Germline V gives CDR1 ENHRY, CDR2 SYGVKD. The CDR3 is made up of 15 amino acids. V was cut by 10 bases and J by 0 bases, with 18 bases left in between. CDR3 region: CATQPKTGLNTEAFF. The CDR3 region has the DNA TGTGCCACGCAGCCCAAGACTGGCCTGAACACTGAAGCTTTCTTT.

The chain has TRBV6-5 and TRBJ2-5; 8 bases are a match to TRBD1. The DNA end favors TRBJ2-7, so the J call may be wrong. Germline CDR1 MNHEY, CDR2 SVGAGI. This CDR3 comprises 14 residues. CDR3 nucleotide sequence: TGTGCCAGCAGGCAAGGACAGGGAGCCTACGAGCAGTACTTC. Translating gives CASRQGQGAYEQYF.

This chain uses TRBV21-1 with TRBJ2-3; the tabulated D call, TRBD1, remains unverified against the DNA. TRBV21-1 is noted as a pseudogene. This CDR3 is 14 amino acids long. The CDR3 region is CASSKDNGPDTQYF. The CDR3 DNA follows: TGTGCCAGCAGCAAAGATAATGGGCCAGATACGCAGTATTTT.

This sequence joins TRBV11-2 and TRBJ2-5; D might be TRBD1 (5 bases). The germline V gene has CDR1 SGHAT and CDR2 FQNNGV. The CDR3 covers 12 residues. Between the trimmed V and J ends, which lost 5 bases and 4 bases, there was a span of 8 bases. The CDR3, as DNA: TGTGCCAGCAGCCCCCAGGGAGAGACCCAGTACTTC. Its protein is CASSPQGETQYF.

The table lists this clone with a few counts. The chain employs TRBV19 and TRBJ2-7, with a possible D match to TRBD1 (6 bases). V was shortened by 3 bases and J by 3 bases, with 12 bases between the two germline ends. The CDR3 contains 14 residues. CDR1 and CDR2 from the germline V gene are LNHDA and SQIVND (reference sequence). The CDR3: CASSIRDTNYEQYF. CDR3 DNA: TGTGCCAGTAGTATCCGGGACACCAACTACGAGCAGTACTTC.

This clone was observed once. The CDR3 region is CASSIRGYEQYF. The CDR3, as DNA: TGTGCCAGTAGTATTCGGGGTTACGAGCAGTACTTC. The chain uses TRBV19 and TRBJ2-7, with D possibly being TRBD2 (5 bases). Trimming cost V 3 bases and J 4 bases, with 7 bases left between them. Per the germline V gene, CDR1 is LNHDA and CDR2 is SQIVND (reference sequence). CDR3 size: 12 residues. The full variable domain, rest sourced from reference TRBV19 and TRBJ2-7, is DGGITQSPKYLFRKEGQNVTLSCEQNLNHDAMYWYRQDPGQGLRLIYYSQIVNDFQKGDIAEGYSVSREKKESFPLTVTSAQKNPTAFYLCASSIRGYEQYFGPGTRLTVT.

J is TRBJ2-2 and V is TRBV29-1; 9 bases map to TRBD2. The CDR3 sequence is 16 residues long. V was pared by 0 bases and J by 5 bases, with 7 bases of the junction left unmatched. Germline V gene data show CDR1 as SQVTM and CDR2 as ANQGSEA. The CDR3 region is CSVEDGASGTTGELFF. The CDR3 nucleotides are TGCAGCGTTGAAGATGGTGCTAGCGGGACGACCGGGGAGCTGTTTTTT.

The chain links TRBV12-5 to TRBJ2-1; D remains unclear. V was pared by 4 bases and J by 0 bases, with 16 bases between. Germline CDR1 reads LGHNT; CDR2 reads FRNRAP. The length of the CDR3 is 17 residues. The chain's CDR3 is CASGSVVAASSYNEQFF. The DNA of the CDR3 is TGTGCTAGTGGTTCGGTCGTGGCGGCAAGCTCCTACAATGAGCAGTTCTTC.

V usage is TRBV10-2 and J usage is TRBJ2-1; the D gene is possibly TRBD2 (5 bases). V was pared by 4 bases and J by 2 bases, with 18 bases between. The CDR3 spans 17 residues. Germline values: CDR1 WSHSY, CDR2 SAAADI. Written as DNA, the CDR3 is TGCGCCAGCAGTGGGGCCCCCGGGGATGCCACCTACAATGAGCAGTTCTTC. This codes for CASSGAPGDATYNEQFF.